This T cell receptor beta chain was profiled in a study of cytomegalovirus exposure and HLA in healthy donors. Whole-study context: Researchers previously reported finding about 110 million unique TCR beta sequences from approximately 190 million T cells. Early on, a data release was issued that held 85 million to 95 million unique TCRs from HLA-typed donors.

Use of 60 Vbeta and 13 Jbeta primers characterized the PCR. Some clones are missing from TCRdb's copy, which holds only in-frame ones; the method was immunoSEQ multiplex PCR. The top ten hold approximately 3.6% of the sample, which has 95,000 to 100,000 clones, 75% to 90% seen once. This clonotype was obtained from a young man in good health and CMV-seronegative. Sequenced material: PBMCs.

The CDR3 region is CATSRAPGQGADQPQHF. The CDR3 coding sequence is TGTGCCACCAGCAGAGCTCCGGGACAGGGGGCCGATCAGCCCCAGCATTTT. The gene calls are TRBV15 and TRBJ1-5; 12 nucleotides agree with TRBD1. CDR3 length equals 17 residues. The ends lost 1 base at V and 5 bases at J; junction bases unmatched: 6. The germline V gene encodes CDR1 LNHNV and CDR2 YYDKDF (reference sequence).